The 4 T cell receptor beta chains reported below all come from one sample, sequenced in a study of shared clonotypes between healthy human individuals. Sequencing used immunoSEQ multiplex PCR; TCRdb keeps in-frame clones, though not all of them. The table has under 1,100,000 clones, around 82% seen once. The sample was memory CD4+ T cells from PBMCs. Subset noted: CD45RA-negative fraction. These receptors originate from a young man in good health. Some clones in this sample may be carry-over from other donors' samples.

This chain joins TRBV7-2 and TRBJ1-2; TRBD1 matches at 10 bases. Trimming took 5 bases from V and 8 from J; bases not matched to a gene: 14. CDR1 is SGHTA, CDR2 FQGNSA, per germline. The CDR3 loop spans 16 amino acids. CDR3 residues: CASSDGQGDKSFGYTF. DNA of the CDR3: TGTGCCAGCAGCGACGGACAGGGGGATAAGTCGTTCGGCTACACCTTC.

V gene TRBV27 combines with J gene TRBJ2-7; possible D gene TRBD2, 6 bases. V was cut by 6 bases and J by 5 bases, with 17 bases left in between. Germline V CDR1 and CDR2: MNHEY, SMNVEV (reference sequence). This CDR3 region has 14 residues. For the CDR3, the DNA is TGTGCCAGCAGGGGGGGACTGACTGGACACGAGCAGTACTTC. It yields the protein CASRGGLTGHEQYF.

This chain joins TRBV5-1 and TRBJ2-3; 9 bases line up with TRBD1. Germline V gene sequence: CDR1 SGHRS, CDR2 YFSETQ. The CDR3 contains 14 residues. Losses at the gene ends were 3 bases for V and 5 bases for J; bases not matched to a gene: 4. The DNA of the CDR3 is TGCGCCAGCAGCTGGAACAGGGGGCAAGATACGCAGTATTTT. Translation gives CASSWNRGQDTQYF. Full variable domain (missing parts from reference TRBV5-1 and TRBJ2-3): KAGVTQTPRYLIKTRGQQVTLSCSPISGHRSVSWYQQTPGQGLQFLFEYFSETQRNKGNFPGRFSGRQFSNSRSEMNVSTLELGDSALYLCASSWNRGQDTQYFGPGTRLTVL.

Concerning this clone itself: A read error may account for a junction end that differs from germline. The chain employs TRBV28 and TRBJ2-1, with a possible D match to TRBD2 (5 bases). The CDR3 has 13 residues. The V gene's germline CDR1 is MDHEN and CDR2 SYDVKM. CDR3 sequence: CASRPTYDSIGVF. CDR3 nucleotides: TGTGCCAGCAGGCCGACCTATGACTCGATCGGGGTCTTC.